This T cell receptor beta chain was profiled in a study of shared clonotypes between healthy human individuals. The overall study: Donor ages ranged 18 to 49 years: two women, a few men. Study findings and constraints: Investigators collected only blood, and repertoires in tissues likely differ. In four donors, around 4.8% of naive CD4 clonotypes appeared in common.

In its sample, this clone was seen once. The target antigen is unknown. Naive-designated CD8 cells lacked CD45RO, were positively enriched for CCR7, and omitted terminally differentiated effector memory CD45RA+ cells. J lost 5 bases, V lost 1 base, and 6 bases had no gene match. Per the germline V gene, CDR1 is SGHTA and CDR2 is FQGTGA. The CDR3 totals 15 residues. The assay was immunoSEQ multiplex PCR, and TCRdb's table has in-frame clones only and misses some. This sample yields around 1.9 million clones, of which around 93% are seen a single time; more than 1.5% belongs to the top ten. The receptor's source is a young man in good health. Some clones in this sample may be carry-over from other donors' samples. The rearrangement uses TRBV7-3 and TRBJ2-3; 7 nucleotides match TRBD2. What was sequenced was naive CD8+ T cells from PBMCs. The CDR3 reads CASSLNHGGGDTQYF. CDR3 sequence (DNA): TGTGCCAGCAGCTTAAATCACGGCGGGGGAGATACGCAGTATTTT.